This paragraph covers one TCR beta chain sequence. This entry is derived from a study of blood T cell repertoires in COVID-19. Under the authors' procedure: Amplified reference gene primers provided the basis for estimating nucleated cell counts. TCRdb's table, derived via immunoSEQ multiplex PCR, lists solely in-frame clones and lacks some. V and J calls and clone size are those listed in that table; D and trimming were worked out from the DNA. The table has 200,000 to 250,000 clones, approximately 82% seen once; the top ten hold approximately 16%. V dropped 6 bases and J dropped 2 bases, with 12 bases sitting between them. This CDR3 has 14 residues. In germline, CDR1 is MDHEN, CDR2 SYDVKM. Two negative PCRs, clearance, or symptom resolution had been documented for recovered Cohort 3 donors.

Material for sequencing was PBMCs or T cells enriched from blood (not recorded which). The genes are TRBV28 and TRBJ2-3; a weak D match, TRBD2 (6 bases). The clonotype was recovered from a man in his forties or fifties who had recovered from COVID-19. The CDR3 region is CASSIAVNTDTQYF. The CDR3 DNA reads as TGTGCCAGCAGCATAGCGGTTAACACAGATACGCAGTATTTT.